This T cell receptor beta chain was sequenced during a study of shared clonotypes between healthy human individuals (dated by TCRdb to 2020 to 2021). Some background on the complete study: The cohort comprised a couple of women and a few men aged 18 to 49 years. To estimate repertoire size and how much clonotypes are shared between individuals, the study performed deep sequencing of blood TCR repertoires from about five healthy adults. To increase sequencing depth and limit assay-specific biases, TCR repertoire library preparation and sequencing were carried out by different laboratories using diverse techniques. For each donor, CD4 naive and CD4 memory were each given three plates, CD8 naive was given two plates, and CD8 memory was given one plate. Per donor, leukapheresis produced somewhere between about 0.8 and 9.5 billion PBMCs. Here is what the overall study found, with its caveats: Because the study included only a small number of donors, the genetic and exposure-history diversity represented was limited. Pairwise subsampling led to the expectation that sequencing depth would affect the degree of clonotype sharing among donors. Higher generation probabilities were observed for clonotypes shared by all four sorted-subset donors than for non-shared clonotypes. Sharing across several donors was observed for 4.5% to 6.5% of naive CD4, 3.5% of naive CD8, over 2% of memory CD4, and around 0.4% of memory CD8 clonotypes. Sampling was limited to blood, and TCR repertoires in tissue likely differ from TCR repertoires in blood. Even with the large sequencing depth, rarefaction of the sorted-subset datasets indicated that sequencing was incomplete. Estimated clonotype richness was generally larger for naive than for memory subsets.

TCR CDR3 regions were amplified from genomic DNA by multiplex PCR using the deep immunoSEQ assay. Extracted genomic DNA from each cell subset was distributed evenly across all wells of several immunoSEQ 96-well plates, and each plate was treated as a replicate. For sorted subsets, each replicate PCR was loaded with roughly 0.2 ug genomic DNA, equivalent to 25,000 to 35,000 T cell genomes. Purified libraries were quantified with a Qubit 3.0 fluorometer, sized on a Bioanalyzer 2100, and re-quantified with the KAPA Library Quantification kit. Each immunoSEQ 96-well plate was sequenced on its own single-read 150-cycle Illumina NextSeq 550 flow cell. From the authors' description of their analysis: Because only junctional sequences without quality scores were contained in the immunoSEQ output, filtering matching that applied to full-length reads could not be performed. Sequences were annotated with PyIR, a Python wrapper for IgBLAST v1.9, and V/J genes and CDR3 were assigned using IMGT germline references. Any read was removed if the V/J assignment was weak (E-value above 1e-6), the CDR3 was missing, or the read contained stop codons, out-of-frame junctions, or ambiguous translated residues. V3J clonotypes were defined as sequences sharing the same inferred V gene, J gene, and CDR3 amino acid sequence. Percentage overlap between repertoires was calculated by dividing the number of shared unique clonotypes by the size of the smaller repertoire. Three approaches were used to assess repertoire richness: RTK rarefaction, the Chao1 estimator, and Recon v2.1 estimates of unobserved clonotypes. OLGA was used to compute generation probabilities for all TCRbeta clonotypes that the gDNA method yielded from a few donors. Here the immuneACCESS table is served through TCRdb, limited to in-frame sequences with V and J called. Missing clones are a known gap in these copies; in checked studies unresolved V genes cover under half, and the rest lacks a known reason. D and trimming come from the DNA, and the V and J calls and clone size come from that table. The sample table shows under 2.5 million clones, and under 95% are seen once. 0.37% of the sample lies in the top ten.

The CDR3, from cysteine to phenylalanine, totals 14 residues. The read is trimmed to its CDR3 DNA, 42 bases read in frame from base 1. Compared with germline, V lacks 4 bases and J lacks 6 bases; bases without a gene match: 7. Sequences SGDLS (CDR1) and YYNGEE (CDR2) are obtained from the germline V gene. Donors were healthy HIV-negative adults with no recently reported acute infections or vaccinations. Every donor was a Caucasian adult living in Nashville, Tennessee, USA. CD4+ T cells were enriched by magnetic negative selection; naive cells were then positively selected on CD45RA, and the negative fraction formed the memory subset. After blood collection by leukapheresis, PBMCs were isolated using Ficoll-Histopaque density gradient centrifugation and then cryopreserved in the vapor phase of liquid nitrogen. Purity and quantity of every magnetically sorted T cell population were checked by analytical flow cytometry. From each sorted fraction, genomic DNA was isolated and quantified by UV absorbance on a Nanodrop 2000c.

Notes on this clone: Its antigen is currently not known. No base quality values were provided; no much bigger clone lies one nucleotide off.

The sequence is built from TRBV9 and TRBJ2-1, and 7 junctional nucleotides match TRBD2. Sequencing used naive CD4+ T cells from PBMCs. Taken with the paper, the label for cell subset or site translates to: CD45RA+ positively selected. The receptor's source is a man aged 18 to 29 in good health. Some clones in this sample may be carry-over from other donors' samples. Read as DNA, the sequence is TGTGCCAGCAGCCCGCAGACTAGCAGCAATGAGCAGTTCTTC. Its protein reads: CASSPQTSSNEQFF.